This entry features one T cell receptor (beta chain) sequence. The sample comes from a study of blood T cell repertoires in COVID-19. Looking at the study overall: From T cells, B-cell-depleted T cells, or PBMCs came the material, which was cDNA or gDNA.

Germline V gene lookup returns CDR1 MNHEY and CDR2 SMNVEV (reference sequence). The CDR3 is made up of 15 amino acids. Trimming removed 5 bases from V and 5 bases from J, with 15 bases in between. Per the original data handling: Quantification of nucleated cells was approximated via reference gene primer amplification. Sequencing used immunoSEQ multiplex PCR; TCRdb keeps in-frame clones, though not all of them. D and trimming were read from the DNA, whereas the V and J calls and clone size are those reported in that table. The table lists some 58,000 clones, just under 90% of them singletons. Input material: peripheral blood. This clonotype was obtained from a man over 45 with acute or convalescent COVID-19. V is TRBV27 and J is TRBJ1-4; D unclear. CDR3 in amino acids: CASSPRGGMNEKLFF. CDR3 in DNA: TGTGCCAGCAGTCCCCGGGGAGGGATGAATGAAAAACTGTTTTTT.